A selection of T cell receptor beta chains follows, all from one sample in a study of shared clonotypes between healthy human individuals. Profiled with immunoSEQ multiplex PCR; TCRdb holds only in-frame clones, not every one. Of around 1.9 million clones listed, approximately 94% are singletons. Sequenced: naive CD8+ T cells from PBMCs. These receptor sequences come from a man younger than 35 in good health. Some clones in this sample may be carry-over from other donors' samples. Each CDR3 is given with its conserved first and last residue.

CAISESSTEAFF	TRBV10-3	TRBJ1-1	12
CSVYPGRREAFF	TRBV29-1	TRBJ1-1	12
CSVERNTKDNEQFF	TRBV29-1	TRBJ2-1	14
CASSLAAGLAGNNEQFF	TRBV7-6	TRBJ2-1	17
CASSLEGGITNEKLFF	TRBV5-1	TRBJ1-4	16
CASSRDRTNYGYTF	TRBV11-2	TRBJ1-2	14
CASSLGRVPNQPQHF	TRBV7-2	TRBJ1-5	15
CATSRTWTSSYEQYF	TRBV15	TRBJ2-7	15
CASSVGTSGYNEQFF	TRBV9	TRBJ2-1	15
CASSLSFYNEQFF	TRBV27	TRBJ2-1	13
CASSLSRQGVTEAFF	TRBV27	TRBJ1-1	15
CASSHRGFSSYEQYF	TRBV7-2	TRBJ2-7	15
CASSLSAGNTEAFF	TRBV27	TRBJ1-1	14
CASSLSFSHLPDGELFF	TRBV7-9	TRBJ2-2	17
CASSSEESSGQPQHF	TRBV7-9	TRBJ1-5	15
CASSQDWLSGITDTQYF	TRBV4-1	TRBJ2-3	17
CASSKILRTQHF	TRBV28	TRBJ1-5	12
CASSSTSFYEQYF	TRBV7-9	TRBJ2-7	13
CASSFQSLGNQPQHF	TRBV28	TRBJ1-5	15
CASSLRGNYGYTF	TRBV27	TRBJ1-2	13
CASSLVQDEYEQYF	TRBV5-1	TRBJ2-7	14
CASSLGGGTIVYEQYF	TRBV11-2	TRBJ2-7	16
CSVPGTGSRYGYTF	TRBV29-1	TRBJ1-2	14
CASSARTSGYTDTQYF	TRBV7-8	TRBJ2-3	16
CASSLRPIIGNGYTF	TRBV28	TRBJ1-2	15
CASSQEQGPYEQYF	TRBV4-3	TRBJ2-7	14
CASSKGGETGNEKLFF	TRBV21-1	TRBJ1-4	16
CASSFWGAEQFF	TRBV5-1	TRBJ2-1	12
CASSSRRGLAMGEQYF	TRBV7-9	TRBJ2-7	16
CASSSTPGQGAHGYTF	TRBV7-6	TRBJ1-2	16
CATLFQGEASYEQYF	TRBV2	TRBJ2-7	15
CASSRDTPGTEAFF	TRBV18	TRBJ1-1	14
CAWSVRGNTEAFF	TRBV30	TRBJ1-1	13
CASSEGAGEYNEQFF	TRBV7-9	TRBJ2-1	15
CASRSRDGQGTDTQYF	TRBV11-2	TRBJ2-3	16
CASSLTGRGPEQYF	TRBV11-2	TRBJ2-7	14
CASSLTSGPYNEQFF	TRBV5-6	TRBJ2-1	15
CASSLDFGGGYTF	TRBV11-2	TRBJ1-2	13
CASDPSSGGAYEQYF	TRBV10-2	TRBJ2-7	15
CASSPGAYLNEKLFF	TRBV6-6	TRBJ1-4	15
CASRRGRGTEAFF	TRBV27	TRBJ1-1	13
CAISESSIAKNIQYF	TRBV10-3	TRBJ2-4	15